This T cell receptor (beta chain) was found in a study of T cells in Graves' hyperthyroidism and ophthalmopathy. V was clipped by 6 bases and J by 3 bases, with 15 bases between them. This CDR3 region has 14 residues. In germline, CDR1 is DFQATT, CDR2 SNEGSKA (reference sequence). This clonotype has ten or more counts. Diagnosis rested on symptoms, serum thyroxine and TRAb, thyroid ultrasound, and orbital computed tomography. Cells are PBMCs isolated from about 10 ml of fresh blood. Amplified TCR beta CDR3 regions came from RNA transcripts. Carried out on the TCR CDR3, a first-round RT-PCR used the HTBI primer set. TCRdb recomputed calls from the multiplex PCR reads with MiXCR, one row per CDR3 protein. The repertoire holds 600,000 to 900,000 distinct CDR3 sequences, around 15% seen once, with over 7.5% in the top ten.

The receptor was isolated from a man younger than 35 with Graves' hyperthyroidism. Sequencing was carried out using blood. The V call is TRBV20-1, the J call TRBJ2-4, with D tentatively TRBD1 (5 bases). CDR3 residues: CSARPWGSKNIQYF. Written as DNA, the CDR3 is TGCAGTGCGAGACCCTGGGGCAGCAAAAACATTCAGTACTTC.